Listed below are T cell receptor beta chains from one sample, sequenced in a study of OX40 agonist ivuxolimab in advanced cancers. The assay was immunoSEQ multiplex PCR, and TCRdb's table has in-frame clones only and misses some. This sample yields about 15,000 clones, of which about three quarters are seen a single time; about 34% belongs to the top ten. The sequences come from CD4+ or CD8+ T cells sorted from blood, collected in a trial of the OX40 agonist ivuxolimab. These receptors were collected from an adult with an advanced solid tumor such as melanoma, head and neck, liver or kidney cancer. Both conserved end residues are part of each CDR3. The D gene is left open where the match is weak. The size entry is marked missing in some rows and otherwise reads once, few, many or a size class.

J: TRBJ1-3; size: -; V: TRBV7-9; D: -; DNA: TGTGCCAGCAGCCCCGTCCTACGCTCTGGAAACACCATATATTTT; CDR3: CASSPVLRSGNTIYF
J: TRBJ2-3; size: -; V: TRBV12-5; D: -; DNA: TGTGCTAGTGGTTTAGGGGGAGTGAGGGATACGCAGTATTTT; CDR3: CASGLGGVRDTQYF
J: TRBJ2-3; size: -; V: TRBV29-1; D: TRBD2; DNA: TGCAGCGTTGAGCTAGCGGGAACCACAGATACGCAGTATTTT; CDR3: CSVELAGTTDTQYF
J: TRBJ2-3; size: -; V: TRBV28; D: TRBD1; DNA: TGTGCCAGCAGTCCCACCGGACAGGGATCAGATACGCAGTATTTT; CDR3: CASSPTGQGSDTQYF
J: TRBJ1-4; size: once; V: TRBV2; D: TRBD1; DNA: TGTGCCAGCAGTGAACCGGGGACAGGGCGTGAAAAACTGTTTTTT; CDR3: CASSEPGTGREKLFF
J: TRBJ2-7; size: -; V: TRBV9; D: -; DNA: TGTGCCAGCAGCCCAGGGGCGGAATCCTACGAGCAGTACTTC; CDR3: CASSPGAESYEQYF
J: TRBJ2-5; size: once; V: TRBV5-5; D: TRBD2; DNA: TGTGCCAGCAGCCCGAGTAGCGGGAGGGTAGAGACCCAGTACTTC; CDR3: CASSPSSGRVETQYF
J: TRBJ1-1; size: -; V: TRBV27; D: TRBD1; DNA: TGTGCCAGCAGTCCAATAGGGACAGGGCAAACTGAAGCTTTCTTT; CDR3: CASSPIGTGQTEAFF
J: TRBJ1-2; size: once; V: TRBV6-5; D: TRBD1; DNA: TGTGCCAGCAGCTCCGGGACAGAGACTTTCTATGGCTACACCTTC; CDR3: CASSSGTETFYGYTF
J: TRBJ2-7; size: -; V: TRBV4-1; D: -; DNA: TGCGCCAGCAGCCAAGATCCACTCGACTCCTACGAGCAGTACTTC; CDR3: CASSQDPLDSYEQYF
J: TRBJ2-3; size: -; V: TRBV19; D: TRBD2; DNA: TGTGCCAGTAGTATGCGGGAGAAAGATACGCAGTATTTT; CDR3: CASSMREKDTQYF
J: TRBJ1-1; size: -; V: TRBV9; D: -; DNA: TGTGCCAGCAGCGTAGTGGACCTCCCGGGGGGAGCTTTCTTT; CDR3: CASSVVDLPGGAFF
J: TRBJ2-1; size: -; V: TRBV7-7; D: -; DNA: TGTGCCAGCACGTTGAGCTCCTACAATGAGCAGTTCTTC; CDR3: CASTLSSYNEQFF
J: TRBJ1-2; size: -; V: TRBV13; D: TRBD1; DNA: TGTGCCAGCAGCTTTCTTGAGGACAGGGAAGGAGATGGCTACACCTTC; CDR3: CASSFLEDREGDGYTF
J: TRBJ2-4; size: -; V: TRBV11-3; D: TRBD2; DNA: TGTGCCAGCAGCTTCCGACTAGCGGGAGGGAAAAACATTCAGTACTTC; CDR3: CASSFRLAGGKNIQYF
J: TRBJ1-4; size: -; V: TRBV9; D: TRBD1; DNA: TGTGCCAGCAGCGGGAGGACAGGGCAAGAAAAACTGTTTTTT; CDR3: CASSGRTGQEKLFF
J: TRBJ2-5; size: -; V: TRBV11-3; D: -; DNA: TGTGCCAGCAGCTTAATAACAGGGCGGCGAGAGACCCAGTACTTC; CDR3: CASSLITGRRETQYF
J: TRBJ1-4; size: few; V: TRBV27; D: -; DNA: TGTGCCAGCAGTCCGACGGGCCCGGAGGAAAAACTGTTTTTT; CDR3: CASSPTGPEEKLFF
J: TRBJ2-7; size: -; V: TRBV7-9; D: -; DNA: TGTGCCAGCAGCTCGACAGGAGATAACTACGAGCAGTACTTC; CDR3: CASSSTGDNYEQYF
J: TRBJ2-7; size: once; V: TRBV6-6; D: -; DNA: TGTGCCAGCAGTTCGGACCCCTACGAGCAGTACTTC; CDR3: CASSSDPYEQYF
J: TRBJ2-5; size: few; V: TRBV5-6; D: -; DNA: TGTGCCAGCAGCTCAGGGGAGACCCAGTACTTC; CDR3: CASSSGETQYF
J: TRBJ2-1; size: -; V: TRBV14; D: -; DNA: TGTGCCAGCAGCCAGGAAGCAGGGAATTTTAGATACAATGAGCAGTTCTTC; CDR3: CASSQEAGNFRYNEQFF
J: TRBJ1-2; size: once; V: TRBV28; D: -; DNA: TGTGCCAGCAGTTTTAGGGGGACTGGGGCTCCCTATGGCTACACCTTC; CDR3: CASSFRGTGAPYGYTF
J: TRBJ2-2; size: -; V: TRBV30; D: -; DNA: TGTGCCTCCCTCACCGGGGAGCTGTTTTTT; CDR3: CASLTGELFF